Listed below are T cell receptor beta chains from one sample, sequenced in a study of vaccination and CD4 T cells after COVID-19. Via MiXCR, TCRdb re-called the PCR reads, giving one row per CDR3 protein. The repertoire holds 5,500 to 6,500 distinct CDR3 sequences, with around a quarter as singletons. No antigen has been assigned to these receptors. The specimen was CD4+ T cells from blood, cultured in vitro. The receptors come from a human donor in good health. Each CDR3 is given with its conserved first and last residue. Each record gives: J gene, V gene, clone size, D gene, CDR3 protein, CDR3 DNA. A D gene is named only where the DNA matches it firmly. A clone size is listed for some rows: how often the clone was seen (once, few, many), or a class if it is expanded.

j_call: TRBJ2-5
v_call: TRBV9
clone_size: NA
d_call: TRBD2
cdr3_aa: CASSVGVGGGSETQYF
cdr3_nt: TGTGCCAGCAGCGTAGGGGTTGGCGGGGGAAGCGAGACCCAGTACTTC

j_call: TRBJ2-2
v_call: TRBV6-4
clone_size: few
d_call: NA
cdr3_aa: CASSDRDTGELFF
cdr3_nt: TGTGCCAGCAGTGACAGGGACACCGGGGAGCTGTTTTTT

j_call: TRBJ2-1
v_call: TRBV6-2/TRBV6-3
clone_size: NA
d_call: TRBD2
cdr3_aa: CASSPGGGGSEQFF
cdr3_nt: TGTGCCAGCAGTCCTGGCGGGGGTGGAAGTGAGCAGTTCTTC

j_call: TRBJ1-2
v_call: TRBV7-8
clone_size: medium-sized
d_call: TRBD1
cdr3_aa: CASSLGDPGGGYTF
cdr3_nt: TGTGCCAGCAGCTTAGGGGACCCAGGGGGAGGCTACACCTTC

j_call: TRBJ2-7
v_call: TRBV2
clone_size: NA
d_call: NA
cdr3_aa: CASSEWGRGSSYEQYF
cdr3_nt: TGTGCCAGCAGTGAATGGGGACGGGGAAGCTCCTACGAGCAGTACTTC

j_call: TRBJ2-5
v_call: TRBV20-1
clone_size: few
d_call: TRBD1
cdr3_aa: CSARLSDRGETQYF
cdr3_nt: TGCAGTGCTAGATTGTCGGACAGGGGGGAGACCCAGTACTTC

j_call: TRBJ1-2
v_call: TRBV6-5
clone_size: few
d_call: NA
cdr3_aa: CASSSNGPGSSGYTF
cdr3_nt: TGTGCCAGCAGTTCTAACGGTCCGGGGTCCTCTGGCTACACCTTC

j_call: TRBJ1-1
v_call: TRBV11-2
clone_size: NA
d_call: NA
cdr3_aa: CASRTLRTEAFF
cdr3_nt: TGTGCCAGCAGGACCCTGAGGACTGAAGCTTTCTTT

j_call: TRBJ1-3
v_call: TRBV7-6
clone_size: few
d_call: NA
cdr3_aa: CASSLGGGTGNTIYF
cdr3_nt: TGTGCCAGCAGCTTAGGGGGGGGGACTGGAAACACCATATATTTT

j_call: TRBJ2-1
v_call: TRBV4-2
clone_size: NA
d_call: NA
cdr3_aa: CASSQFLGYEQFF
cdr3_nt: TGTGCCAGCAGCCAGTTCCTAGGCTACGAGCAGTTCTTC

j_call: TRBJ1-2
v_call: TRBV5-6
clone_size: NA
d_call: NA
cdr3_aa: CASTLPADRRGYTF
cdr3_nt: TGTGCCAGCACCCTGCCGGCAGATCGGCGAGGCTACACCTTC

j_call: TRBJ2-5
v_call: TRBV12-3/TRBV12-4
clone_size: NA
d_call: NA
cdr3_aa: CASSLTRWETQYF
cdr3_nt: TGTGCCAGCAGTTTGACCAGGTGGGAGACCCAGTACTTC

j_call: TRBJ2-3
v_call: TRBV6-5
clone_size: once
d_call: TRBD1
cdr3_aa: CASSYTGGQVTQYF
cdr3_nt: TGTGCCAGCAGTTATACAGGGGGACAGGTTACGCAGTATTTT

j_call: TRBJ1-6
v_call: TRBV11-2
clone_size: NA
d_call: NA
cdr3_aa: CASSQAIRVNNSPLHF
cdr3_nt: TGTGCCAGCAGCCAGGCGATCAGGGTTAATAATTCACCCCTCCACTTT

j_call: TRBJ2-5
v_call: TRBV5-4
clone_size: NA
d_call: TRBD2
cdr3_aa: CASNGGQETQYF
cdr3_nt: TGTGCCAGCAACGGGGGGCAAGAGACCCAGTACTTC

j_call: TRBJ1-1
v_call: TRBV29-1
clone_size: NA
d_call: TRBD1
cdr3_aa: CSVASTGGTEAFF
cdr3_nt: TGCAGCGTTGCGTCGACAGGGGGCACTGAAGCTTTCTTT

j_call: TRBJ2-5
v_call: TRBV5-8
clone_size: NA
d_call: TRBD2
cdr3_aa: CASSSGTSGGLRVETQYF
cdr3_nt: TGTGCCAGCAGCTCCGGGACTAGCGGGGGCCTCAGGGTGGAGACCCAGTACTTC

j_call: TRBJ2-1
v_call: TRBV7-9
clone_size: NA
d_call: NA
cdr3_aa: CASSSDTTDHNEQFF
cdr3_nt: TGTGCCAGCAGCTCAGATACTACGGACCACAATGAGCAGTTCTTC

j_call: TRBJ1-5
v_call: TRBV18
clone_size: NA
d_call: NA
cdr3_aa: CASSPRSIREQPQHF
cdr3_nt: TGTGCCAGCTCACCCCGGTCGATCCGGGAACAGCCCCAGCATTTT

j_call: TRBJ1-1
v_call: TRBV12-3/TRBV12-4
clone_size: few
d_call: NA
cdr3_aa: CASSLGLAGEAFF
cdr3_nt: TGTGCCAGCAGTTTAGGGTTGGCCGGTGAAGCTTTCTTT

j_call: TRBJ1-3
v_call: TRBV6-1
clone_size: NA
d_call: NA
cdr3_aa: CASSKDWGNTIYF
cdr3_nt: TGTGCCAGCAGTAAGGACTGGGGAAACACCATATATTTT

j_call: TRBJ2-6
v_call: TRBV2
clone_size: few
d_call: NA
cdr3_aa: CANQLSSGANVLTF
cdr3_nt: TGTGCCAACCAACTGAGCTCTGGGGCCAACGTCCTGACTTTC

j_call: TRBJ1-1
v_call: TRBV13
clone_size: NA
d_call: NA
cdr3_aa: CASSSELRGSTEAFF
cdr3_nt: TGTGCCAGCAGCTCCGAACTAAGAGGTAGCACTGAAGCTTTCTTT

j_call: TRBJ2-1
v_call: TRBV20-1
clone_size: medium-sized
d_call: NA
cdr3_aa: CSARDHVNEQFF
cdr3_nt: TGCAGTGCTAGAGATCACGTCAATGAGCAGTTCTTC

j_call: TRBJ1-1
v_call: TRBV6-5
clone_size: NA
d_call: NA
cdr3_aa: CASSYSRGSAFF
cdr3_nt: TGTGCCAGCAGTTACTCCAGGGGATCGGCTTTCTTT

j_call: TRBJ2-7
v_call: TRBV6-1
clone_size: NA
d_call: NA
cdr3_aa: CASTFEFRAQVYEQYF
cdr3_nt: TGTGCCAGCACCTTCGAATTTCGGGCACAGGTCTACGAGCAGTACTTC

j_call: TRBJ2-2
v_call: TRBV5-1
clone_size: NA
d_call: NA
cdr3_aa: CASSLGVRGLNTGELFF
cdr3_nt: TGCGCCAGCAGCTTAGGCGTCCGGGGGCTAAACACCGGGGAGCTGTTTTTT

j_call: TRBJ2-6
v_call: TRBV2
clone_size: NA
d_call: TRBD1
cdr3_aa: CARQRQGRASGANVLTF
cdr3_nt: TGTGCCAGGCAAAGACAGGGTAGGGCCTCTGGGGCCAACGTCCTGACTTTC

j_call: TRBJ1-1
v_call: TRBV30
clone_size: NA
d_call: NA
cdr3_aa: CAWEYSGTEAFF
cdr3_nt: TGTGCCTGGGAGTATAGTGGCACTGAAGCTTTCTTT

j_call: TRBJ1-5
v_call: TRBV29-1
clone_size: few
d_call: TRBD1
cdr3_aa: CSGGQGENQPQHF
cdr3_nt: TGCAGCGGGGGACAGGGTGAGAATCAGCCCCAGCATTTT

j_call: TRBJ1-1
v_call: TRBV20-1
clone_size: NA
d_call: NA
cdr3_aa: CSARDGHAGSNTEAFF
cdr3_nt: TGCAGTGCTAGAGATGGGCACGCCGGTTCAAACACTGAAGCTTTCTTT

j_call: TRBJ2-7
v_call: TRBV15
clone_size: NA
d_call: NA
cdr3_aa: CATSRAFTGAYEQYF
cdr3_nt: TGTGCCACCAGCAGAGCGTTTACAGGAGCATACGAGCAGTACTTC

j_call: TRBJ1-2
v_call: TRBV27
clone_size: medium-sized
d_call: NA
cdr3_aa: CASRSMTGFYGYTF
cdr3_nt: TGTGCCAGCAGGTCCATGACAGGATTCTATGGCTACACCTTC

j_call: TRBJ1-5
v_call: TRBV7-3
clone_size: NA
d_call: NA
cdr3_aa: CASSLGLNQPQHF
cdr3_nt: TGTGCCAGCAGCTTAGGTCTTAATCAGCCCCAGCATTTT

j_call: TRBJ2-1
v_call: TRBV11-3
clone_size: NA
d_call: TRBD2
cdr3_aa: CASSPSRRGVYNEQFF
cdr3_nt: TGTGCCAGCAGCCCCTCCAGGCGGGGGGTCTATAATGAGCAGTTCTTC

j_call: TRBJ2-5
v_call: TRBV7-2
clone_size: medium-sized
d_call: NA
cdr3_aa: CASSLSRETQYF
cdr3_nt: TGTGCCAGCAGCTTATCTAGGGAGACCCAGTACTTC

j_call: TRBJ2-3
v_call: TRBV7-9
clone_size: few
d_call: TRBD2
cdr3_aa: CASNQAGLSGGHTDTQYF
cdr3_nt: TGTGCCAGCAACCAGGCTGGCCTTAGCGGGGGTCACACAGATACGCAGTATTTT

j_call: TRBJ1-1
v_call: TRBV10-2
clone_size: NA
d_call: NA
cdr3_aa: CASSEQGWGMNTEAFF
cdr3_nt: TGCGCCAGCAGTGAGCAGGGTTGGGGAATGAACACTGAAGCTTTCTTT

j_call: TRBJ2-7
v_call: TRBV30
clone_size: NA
d_call: NA
cdr3_aa: CAWSVDSSYEQYF
cdr3_nt: TGTGCCTGGAGTGTGGACAGTAGCTACGAGCAGTACTTC

j_call: TRBJ1-5
v_call: TRBV7-2
clone_size: few
d_call: NA
cdr3_aa: CASSLGMNSYQPQHF
cdr3_nt: TGTGCCAGCAGCTTAGGCATGAATTCCTACCAGCCCCAGCATTTT

j_call: TRBJ1-5
v_call: TRBV30
clone_size: once
d_call: NA
cdr3_aa: CAWAGVGQPQHF
cdr3_nt: TGTGCCTGGGCAGGGGTCGGACAGCCCCAGCATTTT

j_call: TRBJ1-5
v_call: TRBV5-5
clone_size: NA
d_call: NA
cdr3_aa: CASSNTGQRVSNQPQHF
cdr3_nt: TGTGCCAGCAGCAATACCGGACAGCGAGTTAGCAATCAGCCCCAGCATTTT

j_call: TRBJ1-5
v_call: TRBV12-3/TRBV12-4
clone_size: few
d_call: NA
cdr3_aa: CASSDGYQPQHF
cdr3_nt: TGTGCCAGCAGTGACGGATATCAGCCCCAGCATTTT

j_call: TRBJ1-1
v_call: TRBV6-4
clone_size: few
d_call: NA
cdr3_aa: CASSPLRRNTEAFF
cdr3_nt: TGTGCCAGCAGCCCTCTCCGGAGGAACACTGAAGCTTTCTTT

j_call: TRBJ2-7
v_call: TRBV5-1
clone_size: once
d_call: TRBD2
cdr3_aa: CASSLLAGGAYEQYF
cdr3_nt: TGCGCCAGCAGCTTGTTGGCGGGGGGCGCCTACGAGCAGTACTTC

j_call: TRBJ1-4
v_call: TRBV7-9
clone_size: NA
d_call: TRBD1
cdr3_aa: CASSWDRGSEKLFF
cdr3_nt: TGTGCCAGCAGCTGGGACAGGGGATCGGAAAAACTGTTTTTT

j_call: TRBJ1-6
v_call: TRBV12-3/TRBV12-4
clone_size: NA
d_call: NA
cdr3_aa: CACGRSNSPLHF
cdr3_nt: TGTGCCTGTGGCAGGTCCAATTCACCCCTCCACTTT

j_call: TRBJ2-7
v_call: TRBV21-1
clone_size: NA
d_call: NA
cdr3_aa: CASSRIRGGSYEQYF
cdr3_nt: TGTGCCAGCAGCAGAATTAGGGGGGGGTCCTACGAGCAGTACTTC

j_call: TRBJ2-7
v_call: TRBV10-1
clone_size: few
d_call: TRBD1
cdr3_aa: CASSLEGTVGEQYF
cdr3_nt: TGCGCCAGCAGTCTAGAGGGGACAGTCGGCGAGCAGTACTTC

j_call: TRBJ2-1
v_call: TRBV6-5
clone_size: few
d_call: NA
cdr3_aa: CASSYSTAPNNEQFF
cdr3_nt: TGTGCCAGCAGTTACTCAACAGCGCCAAACAATGAGCAGTTCTTC

j_call: TRBJ1-6
v_call: TRBV12-3/TRBV12-4
clone_size: NA
d_call: NA
cdr3_aa: CASSDGFRSPLHF
cdr3_nt: TGTGCCAGCAGTGATGGGTTTCGTTCACCCCTCCACTTT